This TCR beta chain is drawn from a study of siplizumab effects on memory and regulatory T cells. The study, taken as a whole, reports: Unstimulated naive T cells seemed to show more diversity than memory cells did, and they also seemed to be among the major contributors to the alloresponse. Tregs that proliferated in siplizumab cultures did not have their suppressive function confirmed.

As concerns this clone: Its specificity is unknown.

TCRdb's table, derived via immunoSEQ multiplex PCR, lists solely in-frame clones and lacks some. The sample lists around 86,000 clones, nearly 95% occurring once. Sequenced input: non-Treg CD4+ T cells sorted from blood. The sequence was collected from a human donor in good health.

The CDR3 here is CASSFWVASGNTIYF. CDR3 sequence (DNA): TGTGCCAGCAGCTTTTGGGTGGCCTCTGGAAACACCATATATTTT. The chain uses TRBV5-6 and TRBJ1-3, with D uncertain. Germline V gene lookup returns CDR1 SGHDT and CDR2 YYEEEE. This CDR3 comprises 15 residues. The V end was cut by 2 bases, the J end by 0 bases, with 9 bases between.